This TCR beta chain was sequenced in a study of monozygotic twins with inflammatory bowel disease. Study observations and caveats: The results supported no single strong signal or clonotype associated with IBD. Diversity of TCRbeta measured by inverse Simpson was lower in IBD patients than in healthy co-twins.

About this clonotype itself: No antigen is known for it.

Eight reactions per sample, run separately, yielded cDNA. UMIs with a 6-nucleotide sample barcode were added by template switching. TCRdb reprocessed the 5' RACE reads and stores each CDR3 protein as one record, lacking DNA. The specimen's table records nearly 450,000 distinct CDR3 sequences. The sequencing input was blood. This receptor was taken from a human donor with ulcerative colitis or Crohn's disease, or a healthy co-twin of an affected twin (not recorded which).

The CDR3 protein is CASSLGVGTDTQYF. V and J are TRBV12-3 or TRBV12-4 and TRBJ2-3. The CDR3 extends over 14 amino acids.